This entry lists 28 T cell receptor beta chains sequenced from one sample in a study of blood T cells in healthy people across ages (dated by TCRdb to 2014 to 2015). Library prep was done by 5' RACE. The sample was run on an Illumina HiSeq 2500. The second PCR ran for about 7 to 11 cycles and used a J-beta primer mix along with a sample-barcoded 5' primer. TCRdb itself trimmed the public reads at Q25 with fastp, ran MiXCR and retained productive beta chains. Here each entry gathers all rows of one CDR3 protein and keeps the most common genes and DNA. The sample table contains some 760,000 distinct CDR3 sequences; only one count was recorded for 25% of them. The ten largest clones represent under 4% of the sample. This sample also belongs to another study, concerning T cells of mothers and their children.

Material: blood. These receptor sequences come from a boy between 10 and 17 years old in good health.

This clonotype has more than one count but fewer than ten. V and J are TRBV10-3 and TRBJ2-1; weak D call: TRBD2 (7 bases). The CDR3 contains 16 residues. CDR1 and CDR2 from the germline V gene are ENHRY and SYGVKD. V was shortened by 0 bases and J by 2 bases, with 11 bases between the two germline ends. The CDR3 protein is CAISESGGGPYNEQFF. CDR3 DNA: TGTGCCATCAGTGAGTCGGGAGGGGGGCCCTACAATGAGCAGTTCTTC.

The CDR3 bases are TGTGCCAGCAGCTCCCCCCCTAGGGAACTTTATAGCAATCAGCCCCAGCATTTT. Translation: CASSSPPRELYSNQPQHF. This rearrangement joins TRBV5-6 to TRBJ1-5; D is unresolved. Germline values: CDR1 SGHDT, CDR2 YYEEEE. Between the trimmed V and J ends, which lost 3 bases and 0 bases, there was a span of 19 bases. This CDR3 spans 18 amino acids.

This clonotype came up many times. The chain couples TRBV5-1 to TRBJ2-1; tentatively, D is TRBD2 (7 bases). V was cut by 0 bases and J by 3 bases, with 10 bases left in between. The CDR3 length is 15 residues. Looked up from germline, CDR1 is SGHRS and CDR2 is YFSETQ. CDR3 loop: CASSLGGGLYNEQFF. The CDR3 nucleotides read TGCGCCAGCAGCTTGGGCGGGGGCCTCTACAATGAGCAGTTCTTC. The complete variable domain, with remaining parts taken from reference TRBV5-1 and TRBJ2-1, reads KAGVTQTPRYLIKTRGQQVTLSCSPISGHRSVSWYQQTPGQGLQFLFEYFSETQRNKGNFPGRFSGRQFSNSRSEMNVSTLELGDSALYLCASSLGGGLYNEQFFGPGTRLTVL.

The chain combines TRBV7-6 with TRBJ1-1; no reliable D call. Trimming took off 5 bases at V and 6 bases at J, with 13 bases between the two ends. Germline V gene lookup returns CDR1 SGHVS and CDR2 FNYEAQ. The CDR3 contains 13 residues. CDR3 sequence: CASSPPGGAEAFF. Written as DNA, the CDR3 is TGTGCCAGCAGCCCCCCAGGTGGGGCTGAAGCTTTCTTT.

This clonotype was seen more than once but under ten times. This chain connects TRBV28 to TRBJ2-5, with 7 bases aligning to TRBD1. Per the germline V gene, CDR1 is MDHEN and CDR2 is SYDVKM. With V trimmed by 3 bases and J by 5 bases, 12 bases remained unmatched. The CDR3 is made up of 16 amino acids. In nucleotides, the CDR3 is TGTGCCAGCAGTTTGGGGTTCCGGCAGGGGGATGAGACCCAGTACTTC. This codes for CASSLGFRQGDETQYF.

The chain has TRBV27 and TRBJ1-5, with a weak D call TRBD1 (5 bases). The V gene lost 7 bases and the J gene lost 9 bases, with 16 bases spanning the gap. The germline V gene encodes CDR1 MNHEY and CDR2 SMNVEV (reference sequence). CDR3 length equals 13 residues. The CDR3 loop reads CASTNTGDGPQHF. CDR3 DNA sequence: TGTGCCAGCACCAACACAGGAGATGGGCCCCAGCATTTT.

The chain couples TRBV6-2 or TRBV6-3 to TRBJ2-6; a possible D gene is TRBD1 (6 bases). The germline gives CDR1 MNHEY, CDR2 SVGEGT. V lost 4 bases and J 1 base, leaving 14 bases between the germline ends. The CDR3 contains 17 residues. CDR3: CASSSDSPSSGANVLTF. The CDR3 nucleotides are TGTGCCAGCAGTTCGGACAGCCCTTCATCTGGGGCCAACGTCCTGACTTTC.

The CDR3 bases are TGTGCCAGCACCGAGCAGTGGGGGAACACAGATACGCAGTATTTT. The encoded protein is CASTEQWGNTDTQYF. V usage is TRBV6-1 and J usage is TRBJ2-3; D could derive from TRBD1 or TRBD2 (5 bases each). The CDR3 has 15 amino acids. With 7 bases removed from V and 2 bases from J, the gap between germline ends came to 16 bases. Germline V gene lookup returns CDR1 MNHNS and CDR2 SASEGT.

J is TRBJ1-4 and V is TRBV5-1; TRBD1 matches at 7 bases. This CDR3 region has 15 residues. The V and J ends lost 5 bases and 7 bases, in that order; junction bases with no gene match: 11. Germline V CDR1 and CDR2: SGHRS, YFSETQ. In DNA, the CDR3 is TGCGCCAGCAGATCCGCGCGACAGGGAGGTGAAAAACTGTTTTTT. The encoded protein is CASRSARQGGEKLFF.

This clonotype was seen ten or more times. This chain connects TRBV6-2 or TRBV6-3 to TRBJ2-7, with a tentative D call TRBD1 (6 bases). The CDR3 runs to 15 residues. Germline assignment: CDR1 MNHEY and CDR2 SVGEGT. V dropped 0 bases and J dropped 5 bases, with 14 bases sitting between them. The CDR3 region has the DNA TGTGCCAGCAGTTACTCGCCACAGGGCTACGACGAGCAGTACTTC. Translating it yields CASSYSPQGYDEQYF.

This clonotype was seen many times. One end of the junction fails to match germline, which may point to a read error. CDR3 DNA: TGTGCTAGCAGCTTATCCGGGAGGGGTAACACCGGGGAGCTGTTTTTT. It translates to CASSLSGRGNTGELFF. V and J are TRBV7-7 and TRBJ2-2; 8 positions agree with TRBD2. The V gene's germline CDR1 is SSHAT and CDR2 FNYEAQ (reference sequence). The CDR3 consists of 16 residues.

This chain links TRBV12-3 or TRBV12-4 with TRBJ2-4; D assignment may be TRBD1 or TRBD2 (5 bases each). V lost 7 bases, J lost 1 base, and 17 bases lay in between. CDR3 size: 16 residues. CDR3 in amino acids: CASTLIGGLAKNIQYF. In DNA, the CDR3 is TGTGCCAGCACCCTAATTGGGGGTCTGGCCAAAAACATTCAGTACTTC.

V is TRBV18 and J is TRBJ1-2; D remains ambiguous. This CDR3 comprises 15 residues. Germline lookup yields CDR1 KGHSH and CDR2 LQKENI. V dropped 0 bases and J dropped 4 bases, with 12 bases sitting between them. The CDR3 nucleotides read TGTGCCAGCTCACCACCGCACGGGGTCCTCTATGGCTACACCTTC. The encoded protein is CASSPPHGVLYGYTF. Supplemented by reference TRBV18 and TRBJ1-2, the full variable domain reads NAGVMQNPRHLVRRRGQEARLRCSPMKGHSHVYWYRQLPEEGLKFMVYLQKENIIDESGMPKERFSAEFPKEGPSILRIQQVVRGDSAAYFCASSPPHGVLYGYTFGSGTRLTVV.

This clonotype was seen repeatedly, ten times or more. This chain links TRBV20-1 with TRBJ2-5, with 7 bases aligning to TRBD1. The V segment lost 1 base and the J segment 2 bases; nucleotides outside the gene matches: 4. The CDR3 length is 14 residues. Germline V lookup: CDR1 DFQATT, CDR2 SNEGSKA (reference sequence). CDR3 region: CSARVWDRQETQYF. CDR3 DNA sequence: TGCAGTGCTAGAGTATGGGACAGACAAGAGACCCAGTACTTC.

In this sample, this clonotype turned up a few times. V and J are TRBV4-3 and TRBJ1-6; D may be TRBD1 (6 bases). The CDR3 loop spans 16 amino acids. V was cut by 0 bases and J by 1 base, with 7 bases left in between. CDR1 is LGHNA and CDR2 is YSLEER in the germline V gene. CDR3 DNA: TGCGCCAGCAGCCAAGACCAGGGGTCCTATAATTCACCCCTCCACTTT. The encoded protein is CASSQDQGSYNSPLHF.

The chain carries TRBV29-1 and TRBJ2-1; 7 bases fit TRBD1. Germline V gene sequence: CDR1 SQVTM, CDR2 ANQGSEA. V dropped 3 bases and J dropped 4; count of bases not matched to a gene: 9. CDR3 length: 15 amino acids. The CDR3 DNA reads TGCAGCGTTGAGGTTGGGACAGCAAAATACAATGAGCAGTTCTTC. Translation: CSVEVGTAKYNEQFF.

This chain joins TRBV12-3 or TRBV12-4 and TRBJ1-2, with D tentatively TRBD1 (5 bases). This CDR3 comprises 16 residues. V was shortened by 5 bases and J by 4 bases, with 20 bases between the two germline ends. CDR3 DNA sequence: TGTGCCAGCAGTCCACCTCCGGGGACGGGTGTCTATGGCTACACCTTC. Translating gives CASSPPPGTGVYGYTF.

The V and J genes are TRBV20-1 and TRBJ1-1; D unclear. CDR1 and CDR2 from the germline V gene are DFQATT and SNEGSKA (reference sequence). Trimming shortened V by 2 bases and J by 0 bases, and 7 bases separated the two germline ends. The length of the CDR3 is 13 residues. For the CDR3, the DNA is TGCAGTGCTAGATACGTTATGAACACTGAAGCTTTCTTT. Amino acids: CSARYVMNTEAFF.

The J gene is TRBJ2-1, the V gene TRBV20-1; possible D gene TRBD2, 5 bases. The CDR3 contains 16 residues. V was clipped by 3 bases and J by 3 bases, with 18 bases between them. The V gene's germline CDR1 is DFQATT and CDR2 SNEGSKA (reference sequence). CDR3 bases: TGCAGTGCTAGCGGGAAGGCGGCGGACCGCTACAATGAGCAGTTCTTC. This gives the protein CSASGKAADRYNEQFF.

This clonotype has only a few counts. The chain's CDR3 is CSVDDNEQFF. The CDR3 DNA sequence: TGCAGCGTTGATGACAATGAGCAGTTCTTC. The V and J genes are TRBV29-1 and TRBJ2-1; D remains unclear. The CDR3 runs to 10 residues. Per germline, CDR1 SQVTM and CDR2 ANQGSEA. With 3 bases removed from V and 5 bases from J, the gap between germline ends came to 2 bases.

This clonotype has just a few counts. The V call is TRBV29-1, the J call TRBJ2-2; D is uncertain. Germline V lookup: CDR1 SQVTM, CDR2 ANQGSEA. This CDR3 is 12 amino acids long. Trimming removed 6 bases from V and 4 bases from J, with 9 bases in between. As DNA, the CDR3 is TGCAGCGTACTAAGGGCCACCGGGGAGCTGTTTTTT. Protein: CSVLRATGELFF.

The chain uses TRBV11-2 and TRBJ1-6; D ambiguous. Trimming left V 1 base short and J 4 bases short, with 8 bases between. The CDR3 has 15 residues. The germline V gene has CDR1 SGHAT and CDR2 FQNNGV. CDR3: CASSLGLGYNSPLHF. CDR3 nucleotide sequence: TGTGCCAGCAGCTTAGGGCTGGGGTATAATTCACCCCTCCACTTT.

The genes are TRBV29-1 and TRBJ1-4; 11 positions agree with TRBD1. Germline V gives CDR1 SQVTM, CDR2 ANQGSEA. V shed 7 bases and J 1 base; nucleotides not matched to a gene: 8. The CDR3 has 16 residues. The DNA for the CDR3 is TGCAGCGCCAGGACAGGGGGCGGACGAACTAATGAAAAACTGTTTTTT. As protein: CSARTGGGRTNEKLFF.

On this clonotype: The junction differs from germline at one of its ends, possibly a read error. This chain links TRBV20-1 with TRBJ1-2; a possible D gene is TRBD1 (5 bases). Germline CDR1 DFQATT, CDR2 SNEGSKA (reference sequence). The CDR3 totals 14 residues. The DNA of the CDR3 is TGCAGTGCTATAACAACAGACGGGACGTATGGCTTCACCTTC. This codes for CSAITTDGTYGFTF.

V gene TRBV20-1 combines with J gene TRBJ1-2, with D unresolved. Germline CDR1 is DFQATT and CDR2 is SNEGSKA (reference sequence). The CDR3 sequence is 12 residues long. V was pared by 6 bases and J by 7 bases, with 15 bases between. In DNA, the CDR3 is TGCAGTGCGTTGACCCAATTCCCTGGCTACACCTTC. This translates into CSALTQFPGYTF.

The chain is built from TRBV7-9 and TRBJ1-1; 9 bases line up with TRBD1. V shed 5 bases and J 6 bases; nucleotides not matched to a gene: 16. The CDR3 loop spans 17 amino acids. Looked up from germline, CDR1 is SEHNR and CDR2 is FQNEAQ (reference sequence). CDR3 sequence reads: CASSTTGGLLFGSEAFF. CDR3 nucleotides: TGTGCCAGCAGCACTACAGGGGGCCTCCTCTTTGGTTCTGAAGCTTTCTTT.

CDR3 sequence reads: CAISQTSGRQYEQYF. The CDR3 region has the DNA TGTGCCATCAGTCAGACTAGCGGGCGACAGTACGAGCAGTACTTC. This chain uses TRBV10-3 with TRBJ2-7; 10 bases map to TRBD2. Germline loops: CDR1 ENHRY, CDR2 SYGVKD. The J segment lost 4 bases and the V segment lost 5 bases, leaving 8 bases of the junction unmatched. This CDR3 contains 15 residues.

This clonotype came up a few times. The gene calls are TRBV4-3 and TRBJ2-3; a weak D match, TRBD2 (6 bases). Trimming shortened V by 0 bases and J by 5 bases, and 12 bases separated the two germline ends. This CDR3 spans 15 amino acids. The germline gives CDR1 LGHNA, CDR2 YSLEER. The chain's CDR3 is CASSQDPGVGDTQYF. The CDR3 nucleotides are TGCGCCAGCAGCCAAGATCCGGGAGTGGGAGATACGCAGTATTTT.